This TCR beta chain emerged from a study of T cell responses to AZD1222 COVID-19 vaccine. Unmatched junction bases numbered 14, after V lost 11 bases and J lost 7 bases. The CDR3 consists of 15 residues. The germline gives CDR1 MDHEN, CDR2 SYDVKM. In the case of this clone: The target antigen is unknown.

Study-wide points: Every sample of the repertoires postdated the peak T cell response.

TCRdb's table, derived via immunoSEQ multiplex PCR, lists solely in-frame clones and lacks some. This sample yields 150,000 to 180,000 clones, of which 80% to 90% are seen a single time; roughly 5% belongs to the top ten. The source is an adult in good health. This specimen consisted of peripheral blood, obtained on day 0 of MenACWY control vaccination. The rearrangement uses TRBV28 and TRBJ1-6, with TRBD1 matching 7 bases. In DNA, the CDR3 is TGTGCCCTCAAAAGCCGACAGGGTGGGAATTCACCCCTCCACTTT. This encodes CALKSRQGGNSPLHF.